This entry lists 30 T cell receptor beta chains sequenced from one sample in a study of blood T cell repertoires in COVID-19. The data were produced by immunoSEQ multiplex PCR, yet TCRdb's version contains in-frame clones alone and is incomplete. In the table there are some 250,000 clones, around four fifths of which are singletons. The sample consisted of peripheral blood. These receptors were taken from a man under 40 who had recovered from COVID-19.

This chain connects TRBV2 to TRBJ2-5, with a weak D call TRBD2 (6 bases). The CDR3 has 14 residues. Per germline, CDR1 SNHLY and CDR2 FYNNEI. V lost 8 bases to trimming and J lost 3 bases, with 16 bases between them. The CDR3 is CASGTGTLKETQYF. The CDR3 DNA is TGTGCCAGCGGTACGGGGACTTTGAAAGAGACCCAGTACTTC.

In this sample, this clone turned up a few times. V usage is TRBV4-1 and J usage is TRBJ2-2; possibly TRBD2 for D (6 bases). This CDR3 is 16 amino acids long. Trimming took 1 base from V and 1 from J, leaving 10 bases between them. Germline CDR1 reads MGHRA; CDR2 reads YSYEKL. The CDR3 DNA sequence: TGCGCCAGCAGCCAAGGGGGGGAACTGAACACCGGGGAGCTGTTTTTT. Translation: CASSQGGELNTGELFF.

The rearrangement uses TRBV16 and TRBJ1-4, with a tentative D call TRBD1 (6 bases). From germline, CDR1 is KGHSY and CDR2 FQNENV. The CDR3 has 16 residues. Trimming stripped 0 bases from V and 7 bases from J, with 15 bases between. The CDR3 loop reads CASSQSIVRGSEKLFF. Written as DNA, the CDR3 is TGTGCCAGCAGCCAATCGATCGTCAGGGGCAGTGAAAAACTGTTTTTT.

J is TRBJ2-2 and V is TRBV6-4; possible D gene TRBD2, 5 bases. V lost 0 bases and J 5 bases, leaving 7 bases between the germline ends. CDR3 size: 14 residues. In germline, CDR1 is MRHNA, CDR2 SNTAGT. CDR3 residues: CASSDSRETGELFF. The CDR3 bases are TGTGCCAGCAGTGACTCGAGGGAAACCGGGGAGCTGTTTTTT.

The sample holds one count of this clone. V and J are TRBV10-2 and TRBJ1-5; D unclear. Trimming took off 2 bases at V and 5 bases at J, with 7 bases between the two ends. Germline-derived CDR1 and CDR2 are WSHSY and SAAADI. This CDR3 has 13 residues. In nucleotides, the CDR3 is TGCGCCAGCAGTGAGGAGTTATATCAGCCCCAGCATTTT. Amino acid sequence: CASSEELYQPQHF.

This clone was counted ten times or more. The chain joins TRBV10-3 to TRBJ1-3; D not resolved. Germline values: CDR1 ENHRY, CDR2 SYGVKD. V lost 10 bases and J lost 0, with 10 bases in between. This CDR3 is 13 amino acids long. CDR3 protein: CATREASGNTIYF. The CDR3 coding sequence is TGTGCCACCCGGGAGGCCTCTGGAAACACCATATATTTT.

The chain joins TRBV7-2 to TRBJ2-4; TRBD2 agrees at 7 bases. After removal of 3 bases from V and 1 base from J, the junction contained 6 bases not matched to a gene. The CDR3 covers 16 residues. The germline gives CDR1 SGHTA, CDR2 FQGNSA. The CDR3 loop reads CASSLGGTGAKNIQYF. CDR3 nucleotides: TGTGCCAGCAGCTTGGGAGGGACCGGGGCCAAAAACATTCAGTACTTC.

The chain links TRBV20-1 to TRBJ1-4, with no clear D. V was cut by 2 bases and J by 8 bases, with 6 bases left in between. Germline V lookup: CDR1 DFQATT, CDR2 SNEGSKA (reference sequence). The CDR3 is made up of 11 amino acids. CDR3 sequence (DNA): TGCAGTGCTAGACAGTTAGAAAAACTGTTTTTT. Residues: CSARQLEKLFF.

This clone has just one count. V gene TRBV5-6 combines with J gene TRBJ2-5; the D is unclear. Trimming stripped 0 bases from V and 4 bases from J, with 16 bases between. CDR3 length equals 16 residues. Germline lookup yields CDR1 SGHDT and CDR2 YYEEEE. The CDR3 sequence: CASSLGPVSRGETQYF. The CDR3 DNA is TGTGCCAGCAGCTTGGGACCAGTCAGCAGAGGAGAGACCCAGTACTTC.

This clone showed up just once. The chain joins TRBV5-1 to TRBJ2-3; 10 bases align to TRBD1. The V gene end was trimmed by 0 bases and the J gene end by 1 base; junction bases not matched to a gene: 2. This CDR3 is 16 amino acids long. Looked up from germline, CDR1 is SGHRS and CDR2 is YFSETQ. CDR3 sequence reads: CASSLGGTGGTDTQYF. CDR3 bases: TGCGCCAGCAGCTTGGGCGGGACAGGGGGCACAGATACGCAGTATTTT. The full variable domain, completed using reference TRBV5-1 and TRBJ2-3, is KAGVTQTPRYLIKTRGQQVTLSCSPISGHRSVSWYQQTPGQGLQFLFEYFSETQRNKGNFPGRFSGRQFSNSRSEMNVSTLELGDSALYLCASSLGGTGGTDTQYFGPGTRLTVL.

The chain links TRBV2 to TRBJ2-5; TRBD2 is a possible D gene (6 bases). The germline V gene encodes CDR1 SNHLY and CDR2 FYNNEI. The ends were cut back, 8 bases at V and 9 bases at J, with 19 bases in the middle. There are 13 residues in the CDR3. CDR3 in DNA: TGTGCCAGCGGAGAGGAGCGGAGGGCGGCCCAGTACTTC. Translation gives CASGEERRAAQYF. The full variable domain, in which reference TRBV2 and TRBJ2-5 provide the parts outside the CDR3, is EPEVTQTPSHQVTQMGQEVILRCVPISNHLYFYWYRQILGQKVEFLVSFYNNEISEKSEIFDDQFSVERPDGSNFTLKIRSTKLEDSAMYFCASGEERRAAQYFGPGTRLLVL.

J is TRBJ2-1 and V is TRBV4-1, with 13 positions matching TRBD2. The CDR3 consists of 17 residues. Germline CDR1 reads MGHRA; CDR2 reads YSYEKL. V was pared by 3 bases and J by 8 bases, with 10 bases of the junction left unmatched. CDR3 sequence reads: CASSHTQTSGGYDEQFF. The CDR3 nucleotides read TGCGCCAGCAGCCACACCCAGACTAGCGGGGGGTATGATGAGCAGTTCTTC.

This chain links TRBV5-1 with TRBJ1-6; 7 nucleotides match TRBD1. The CDR3 is made up of 14 amino acids. The germline V gene encodes CDR1 SGHRS and CDR2 YFSETQ. J lost 16 bases, V lost 4 bases, and 14 bases had no gene match. CDR3 coding DNA: TGCGCCAGCAGCCCCTCCCGGGACAGACCTCTTCTCCACTTT. Its translation: CASSPSRDRPLLHF.

This clone was seen only a few times. CDR3 loop: CASSQGDRDAGELFF. In nucleotides, the CDR3 is TGTGCCAGCAGCCAAGGGGACAGGGACGCCGGGGAGCTGTTTTTT. This chain uses TRBV3-1 (or the pseudogene TRBV3-2) with TRBJ2-2; TRBD1 matches 9 bases. The germline V gene encodes CDR1 LGHDT and CDR2 YNNKEL (reference sequence). Losses at the gene ends were 1 base for V and 6 bases for J; bases not matched to a gene: 3. The CDR3 length is 15 residues.

The chain recombines TRBV19 with TRBJ1-6; 7 positions match TRBD1. J was trimmed by 11 bases and V by 4 bases; bases with no gene match: 8. Germline V lookup: CDR1 LNHDA, CDR2 SQIVND (reference sequence). CDR3 length: 14 amino acids. The DNA for the CDR3 is TGTGCCAGTAGTAACCGGGACAGAAGGGCACCCCTCCACTTT. Translating it yields CASSNRDRRAPLHF.

The chain has TRBV4-1 and TRBJ2-3; 10 bases agree with TRBD2. This CDR3 has 16 amino acids. The V segment lost 0 bases and the J segment 4 bases; nucleotides outside the gene matches: 4. Germline-derived CDR1 and CDR2 are MGHRA and YSYEKL. The CDR3 region is CASSQEPAGGPDTQYF. CDR3 bases: TGCGCCAGCAGCCAAGAACCAGCGGGGGGGCCAGATACGCAGTATTTT.

J is TRBJ2-7 and V is TRBV6-1, with D possibly TRBD1 on 6 matching bases. Trimming left V 4 bases short and J 3 bases short, with 19 bases between. The germline V gene has CDR1 MNHNS and CDR2 SASEGT. This CDR3 contains 16 residues. This CDR3 is CASSGSRRTDSYEQYF. The CDR3 DNA reads as TGTGCCAGCAGTGGTTCCCGTAGGACAGACAGCTACGAGCAGTACTTC.

The chain combines TRBV28 with TRBJ2-7; weak D call: TRBD1 (7 bases). V gave up 8 bases and J gave up 7 bases, with 24 bases separating them. Germline CDR1 and CDR2: MDHEN and SYDVKM. The CDR3 is 15 residues long. CDR3 amino acids: CASGPDRDPGGEQYV. The DNA of the CDR3 is TGTGCCAGCGGACCTGACAGGGACCCAGGGGGGGAGCAGTACGTC.

This clone was counted only a few times. The rearrangement joins TRBV3-1 (or the pseudogene TRBV3-2) to TRBJ2-2; tentatively, D is TRBD1 (5 bases). Germline-derived CDR1 and CDR2 are LGHDT and YNNKEL (reference sequence). The V gene lost 6 bases and the J gene lost 5 bases, with 7 bases spanning the gap. The CDR3 length is 12 residues. The CDR3 loop is CASRPGTGELFF. DNA for the CDR3: TGTGCCAGCAGACCAGGGACCGGGGAGCTGTTTTTT.

The rearrangement links TRBV3-1 (or the pseudogene TRBV3-2) to TRBJ2-1; 8 nucleotides align to TRBD2. V lost 3 bases, J lost 10 bases, and 17 bases stayed unmatched. Germline V gene lookup returns CDR1 LGHDT and CDR2 YNNKEL (reference sequence). This CDR3 region has 17 residues. CDR3 protein: CASSHPLGQAGAEEQFF. In DNA form, the CDR3 reads TGTGCCAGCAGCCACCCTTTGGGCCAAGCGGGGGCGGAGGAGCAGTTCTTC.

This CDR3 reads CASSQPPRNEQFF. The CDR3 region has the DNA TGTGCCAGCAGCCAACCTCCCAGAAATGAGCAGTTCTTC. This chain joins TRBV4-2 and TRBJ2-1; no clear D gene. Germline lookup yields CDR1 LGHNA and CDR2 YNFKEQ. The CDR3 is made up of 13 amino acids. V was trimmed by 2 bases and J by 7 bases, leaving 9 bases between them.

The rearrangement uses TRBV5-1 and TRBJ2-3; 7 nucleotides align to TRBD2. This CDR3 comprises 14 residues. Trimming took 6 bases from V and 0 from J; bases not matched to a gene: 4. CDR1 and CDR2 (germline): SGHRS, YFSETQ. The CDR3 DNA is TGCGCCAGCATGGCGGGAGAAAGCACAGATACGCAGTATTTT. It specifies CASMAGESTDTQYF.

This chain uses TRBV5-1 with TRBJ2-2, with 7 bases that match TRBD1. Germline lookup yields CDR1 SGHRS and CDR2 YFSETQ. CDR3 length equals 12 residues. The V segment lost 4 bases and the J segment 8 bases; nucleotides outside the gene matches: 2. CDR3 residues: CASSQGEGELFF. The CDR3 nucleotides are TGCGCCAGCAGCCAGGGGGAAGGGGAGCTGTTTTTT.

The chain combines TRBV4-1 with TRBJ2-5, with TRBD2 identical over 7 bases. Germline CDR1 reads MGHRA; CDR2 reads YSYEKL. V shed 0 bases and J 5 bases; nucleotides not matched to a gene: 15. The CDR3 runs to 18 residues. The CDR3 DNA reads as TGCGCCAGCAGCCAAGATCTGGGCTGGGCGGGGGTATGGGAGACCCAGTACTTC. It translates to CASSQDLGWAGVWETQYF.

The chain is built from TRBV28 and TRBJ2-3; TRBD1 matches at 7 bases. V was pared by 3 bases and J by 6 bases, with 12 bases of the junction left unmatched. This CDR3 is 16 amino acids long. Germline V gives CDR1 MDHEN, CDR2 SYDVKM. This chain's CDR3 is CASSLAGTELGDTQYF. Here the CDR3 DNA reads TGTGCCAGCAGTTTGGCTGGGACAGAACTAGGGGATACGCAGTATTTT.

This sequence joins TRBV7-9 and TRBJ1-1; 9 positions agree with TRBD1. J was trimmed by 5 bases and V by 5 bases; bases with no gene match: 9. Germline loops: CDR1 SEHNR, CDR2 FQNEAQ (reference sequence). The CDR3 length is 15 residues. The CDR3 loop reads CASSQYRGLRTEAFF. The DNA for the CDR3 is TGTGCCAGCAGCCAATACAGGGGGCTACGGACTGAAGCTTTCTTT.

The chain joins TRBV27 to TRBJ2-1; 10 nucleotides align to TRBD1. V lost 7 bases, J lost 7 bases, and 7 bases stayed unmatched. The CDR3 is made up of 14 amino acids. Germline V gene data show CDR1 as MNHEY and CDR2 as SMNVEV (reference sequence). DNA for the CDR3: TGTGCCAGCAAGACCGGACAGGGGGGAAATGAGCAGTTCTTC. As protein: CASKTGQGGNEQFF.

This clone appeared once. The chain recombines TRBV5-1 with TRBJ2-3; 10 nucleotides align to TRBD2. In germline, CDR1 is SGHRS, CDR2 YFSETQ. This CDR3 has 15 residues. After removal of 1 base from V and 2 bases from J, the junction contained 1 base not matched to a gene. CDR3 nucleotides: TGCGCCAGCAGCTTGACTAGCGGGGCCACAGATACGCAGTATTTT. Its protein product is CASSLTSGATDTQYF.

This chain uses TRBV7-9 with TRBJ2-3, with 10 bases fitting TRBD2. V shed 1 base and J 8 bases; nucleotides not matched to a gene: 9. Germline CDR1 reads SEHNR; CDR2 reads FQNEAQ (reference sequence). CDR3 size: 16 residues. The chain's CDR3 is CASSLGASGGFPTQYF. CDR3 bases: TGTGCCAGCAGCTTAGGAGCTAGCGGGGGCTTCCCTACGCAGTATTTT. Supplemented by reference TRBV7-9 and TRBJ2-3, the full variable domain reads DTGVSQNPRHKITKRGQNVTFRCDPISEHNRLYWYRQTLGQGPEFLTYFQNEAQLEKSRLLSDRFSAERPKGSFSTLEIQRTEQGDSAMYLCASSLGASGGFPTQYFGPGTRLTVL.

The rearrangement joins TRBV3-1 (or the pseudogene TRBV3-2) to TRBJ2-1, with TRBD1 matching over 9 bases. The V segment lost 5 bases and the J segment 11 bases; nucleotides outside the gene matches: 13. The CDR3 is 15 amino acids. Germline CDR1 and CDR2: LGHDT and YNNKEL (reference sequence). CDR3 in amino acids: CASSYRTGVWMQQFF. CDR3 in DNA: TGTGCCAGCAGCTATCGGACAGGGGTATGGATGCAGCAGTTCTTC.